Below, 32 T cell receptor beta chains from the same sample are listed, as sequenced in a study of T cell responses to AZD1222 COVID-19 vaccine (dated by TCRdb to about 2021). The sample's time point label, in plain terms: baseline before first vaccination. Library generation was performed with the immunoSEQ multiplex PCR assay. The clones in this table, taken by TCRdb from immuneACCESS, are in-frame only. Not every clone is retained; where verified, under half of the shortfall comes from an unresolved V gene, and the cause of the rest is unknown. Here the sample has approximately 150,000 clones; about nine tenths occur a single time. The ten largest account for 4.5% to 6.5% of the sample. The material was peripheral blood, obtained on day 0 of AZD1222 vaccination. The receptor set was obtained from an adult in good health.

The chain carries TRBV28 and TRBJ2-7, with a tentative D call TRBD1 (5 bases). The germline V gene has CDR1 MDHEN and CDR2 SYDVKM. V was pared by 4 bases and J by 3 bases, with 10 bases between. CDR3 length: 13 residues. DNA for the CDR3: TGTGCCAGCAGTTATACAGGCATCTACGAGCAGTACTTC. It encodes CASSYTGIYEQYF.

This clone was seen a few times. The chain employs TRBV7-2 and TRBJ2-7; 9 nucleotides align to TRBD1. There are 19 residues in the CDR3. Germline lookup yields CDR1 SGHTA and CDR2 FQGNSA. V was clipped by 0 bases and J by 1 base; unmatched bases: 13. CDR3 DNA: TGTGCCAGCAGCTTAGCAGGACAGGGGTCTCGCTCGCGGTCCTACGAGCAGTACTTC. Its translation: CASSLAGQGSRSRSYEQYF.

The table lists this clone with a count of one. This chain links TRBV2 with TRBJ2-1; D is unclear. Germline CDR1 and CDR2: SNHLY and FYNNEI. This CDR3 comprises 16 residues. Trimming pared 3 bases from V and 0 bases from J, leaving 12 bases between. CDR3 in amino acids: CASSDMASSSYNEQFF. The CDR3, as DNA: TGTGCCAGCAGTGACATGGCGTCCAGCTCCTACAATGAGCAGTTCTTC.

This clone has just a few counts. The gene calls are TRBV7-8 and TRBJ2-7; TRBD2 matches 7 bases. V lost 5 bases and J lost 2; bases outside the gene matches: 12. CDR1 and CDR2 (germline): SGHVS, FQNEAQ. The CDR3 is 16 residues long. The CDR3 sequence is CASSNNLAEGAYEQYF. CDR3 coding DNA: TGTGCCAGCAGCAACAACCTAGCGGAGGGAGCCTACGAGCAGTACTTC.

This clone has only a few counts. The chain couples TRBV5-1 to TRBJ1-1; D may be TRBD1 (5 bases). The CDR3 spans 15 residues. Trimming removed 5 bases at V and 1 base at J, with 15 bases between. Germline CDR1 and CDR2: SGHRS and YFSETQ. The CDR3 here is CASRREWRGNTEAFF. CDR3 in DNA: TGCGCCAGCAGGAGGGAGTGGAGGGGGAACACTGAAGCTTTCTTT.

This clone has only one observation. The J gene is TRBJ1-1, the V gene TRBV12-3 or TRBV12-4; unclear D gene. The germline V and J ends were trimmed by 6 bases and 2 bases, with 10 bases remaining between them. The CDR3 is 13 residues long. CDR3 DNA sequence: TGTGCCAGCAGACTCGCGGTCAACACTGAAGCTTTCTTT. Protein: CASRLAVNTEAFF.

The J gene is TRBJ2-7, the V gene TRBV7-8; D uncertain. This CDR3 contains 11 residues. CDR1 SGHVS and CDR2 FQNEAQ come from the germline V gene. The V gene lost 3 bases and the J gene lost 7 bases, with 7 bases spanning the gap. The CDR3 here is CASSLIGEQYF. The CDR3 DNA reads as TGTGCCAGCAGCTTGATCGGGGAGCAGTACTTC.

This clone was counted a single time. The chain combines TRBV18 with TRBJ2-1; TRBD1 agrees at 9 bases. With V trimmed by 2 bases and J by 6 bases, 8 bases remained unmatched. Germline assignment: CDR1 KGHSH and CDR2 LQKENI. This CDR3 spans 16 amino acids. The CDR3 DNA follows: TGTGCCAGCTCACCAAGTACCGGGACAGGGTTCAATGAGCAGTTCTTC. It encodes CASSPSTGTGFNEQFF.

This chain links TRBV2 with TRBJ2-7; D ambiguous. The germline V gene has CDR1 SNHLY and CDR2 FYNNEI. V was clipped by 1 base and J by 2 bases, with 3 bases between them. There are 12 residues in the CDR3. CDR3 in amino acids: CASSEETYEQYF. The CDR3 DNA follows: TGTGCCAGCAGTGAAGAGACCTACGAGCAGTACTTC.

V usage is TRBV7-2 and J usage is TRBJ2-1; 7 nucleotides line up with TRBD2. Germline CDR1 reads SGHTA; CDR2 reads FQGNSA. The V segment lost 4 bases and the J segment 3 bases; nucleotides outside the gene matches: 6. This CDR3 spans 15 amino acids. This CDR3 is CASSSPTSYYNEQFF. CDR3 bases: TGTGCCAGCAGCTCCCCGACTAGCTACTACAATGAGCAGTTCTTC.

The V call is TRBV28, the J call TRBJ2-7; D is undetermined. This CDR3 has 11 amino acids. The germline CDR1 and CDR2 sequences are MDHEN and SYDVKM. Trimming shortened V by 6 bases and J by 2 bases, and 5 bases separated the two germline ends. CDR3 bases: TGTGCCAGCAGCCGAACCTACGAGCAGTACTTC. It is translated as CASSRTYEQYF.

The chain employs TRBV27 and TRBJ2-7; D might be TRBD1 (6 bases). V shed 6 bases and J shed 2 bases, with 8 bases lying between them. The CDR3 has 12 amino acids. CDR1 and CDR2 (germline): MNHEY, SMNVEV (reference sequence). CDR3 region: CASRQGPYEQYF. The CDR3 DNA reads as TGTGCCAGCAGACAGGGCCCCTACGAGCAGTACTTC.

This clone has only one observation. This chain connects TRBV10-3 to TRBJ2-3; the match to TRBD1 covers 7 bases. V was pared by 6 bases and J by 0 bases, with 3 bases of the junction left unmatched. Germline V lookup: CDR1 ENHRY, CDR2 SYGVKD. This CDR3 region has 14 residues. CDR3 sequence: CAIRIGGSTDTQYF. In nucleotides, the CDR3 is TGTGCCATCAGGATAGGGGGCAGCACAGATACGCAGTATTTT.

The gene calls are TRBV5-6 and TRBJ2-5; 9 bases fit TRBD1. The CDR3 has 16 amino acids. Germline V CDR1 and CDR2: SGHDT, YYEEEE. V was clipped by 3 bases and J by 5 bases; unmatched bases: 11. The CDR3 DNA reads as TGTGCCAGCAGCTCCCCGGGACAGGGAGTAGTGGAGACCCAGTACTTC. Amino acids: CASSSPGQGVVETQYF.

About this clone itself: The sample carries other DNA sequences with the same CDR3. The chain is built from TRBV5-1 and TRBJ1-2; D perhaps matches TRBD1 (6 bases). The V end was cut by 0 bases, the J end by 7 bases, with 22 bases between. Germline-derived CDR1 and CDR2 are SGHRS and YFSETQ. The CDR3 is 17 residues long. The CDR3 reads CASSLGHRDKAVGGYTF. DNA for the CDR3: TGCGCCAGCAGCTTGGGCCACCGGGACAAGGCGGTGGGTGGCTACACCTTC. The full variable domain, completed using reference TRBV5-1 and TRBJ1-2, is KAGVTQTPRYLIKTRGQQVTLSCSPISGHRSVSWYQQTPGQGLQFLFEYFSETQRNKGNFPGRFSGRQFSNSRSEMNVSTLELGDSALYLCASSLGHRDKAVGGYTFGSGTRLTVV.

The J gene is TRBJ1-4, the V gene TRBV14; D is ambiguous. Trimming removed 1 base from V and 3 bases from J, with 12 bases in between. The CDR3 is made up of 16 amino acids. Germline loops: CDR1 SGHDN, CDR2 FVKESK. The CDR3 loop reads CASSQAWGAANEKLFF. CDR3 DNA: TGTGCCAGCAGCCAAGCCTGGGGTGCGGCTAATGAAAAACTGTTTTTT.

V and J are TRBV7-9 and TRBJ2-1; TRBD1 is a possible D gene (6 bases). From germline, CDR1 is SEHNR and CDR2 FQNEAQ (reference sequence). Trimming removed 5 bases at V and 6 bases at J, with 11 bases between. CDR3 length equals 13 residues. The CDR3 region has the DNA TGTGCCAGCAGCAAGACAGGCGCCAATGAGCAGTTCTTC. Translated, it gives CASSKTGANEQFF. Filled out from reference TRBV7-9 and TRBJ2-1, the complete variable domain reads DTGVSQNPRHKITKRGQNVTFRCDPISEHNRLYWYRQTLGQGPEFLTYFQNEAQLEKSRLLSDRFSAERPKGSFSTLEIQRTEQGDSAMYLCASSKTGANEQFFGPGTRLTVL.

The CDR3: CASSQGLAGFDEQYF. The CDR3 DNA is TGTGCCAGCAGCCAAGGCCTAGCGGGTTTTGATGAGCAGTACTTC. The chain uses TRBV13 and TRBJ2-7; 8 bases align to TRBD2. The CDR3 has 15 residues. Looked up from germline, CDR1 is PRHDT and CDR2 is FYEKMQ (reference sequence). V dropped 5 bases and J dropped 7; count of bases not matched to a gene: 13.

This clone was detected only once. V is TRBV7-6 and J is TRBJ1-1; D is ambiguous. V lost 4 bases, J lost 5 bases, and 14 bases lay in between. CDR3 length equals 14 residues. CDR1 is SGHVS, CDR2 FNYEAQ, per germline. The CDR3 DNA follows: TGTGCCAGCAGCTATAGACTGAGTATGACTGAAGCTTTCTTT. Translated, it gives CASSYRLSMTEAFF.

This clone has just a few counts. The chain joins TRBV19 to TRBJ2-3; D is possibly TRBD2 (6 bases). The germline V gene has CDR1 LNHDA and CDR2 SQIVND (reference sequence). CDR3 size: 16 residues. Deletions cut 3 bases from V and 4 bases from J, with 17 bases between. The CDR3 bases are TGTGCCAGTAGTATTTCTTTCGCGGGAAGAGCAGATACGCAGTATTTT. Protein product: CASSISFAGRADTQYF.

This clone was detected only once. This rearrangement joins TRBV3-1 (or the pseudogene TRBV3-2) to TRBJ2-5, with 8 bases that match TRBD1. Trimming took 4 bases from V and 1 from J; bases not matched to a gene: 2. The V gene's germline CDR1 is LGHDT and CDR2 YNNKEL (reference sequence). This CDR3 contains 14 residues. The CDR3 sequence is CASSRQGIQETQYF. The CDR3 DNA reads as TGTGCCAGCAGCCGACAGGGGATCCAAGAGACCCAGTACTTC.

The CDR3 loop is CASSGQGTGELFF. In DNA form, the CDR3 reads TGTGCCAGCAGTGGACAGGGAACCGGGGAGCTGTTTTTT. The chain combines TRBV2 with TRBJ2-2; the match to TRBD1 covers 7 bases. CDR3 length: 13 amino acids. The germline gives CDR1 SNHLY, CDR2 FYNNEI. V was clipped by 4 bases and J by 5 bases; unmatched bases: 1. Supplemented by reference TRBV2 and TRBJ2-2, the full variable domain reads EPEVTQTPSHQVTQMGQEVILRCVPISNHLYFYWYRQILGQKVEFLVSFYNNEISEKSEIFDDQFSVERPDGSNFTLKIRSTKLEDSAMYFCASSGQGTGELFFGEGSRLTVL.

The gene calls are TRBV3-1 (or the pseudogene TRBV3-2) and TRBJ2-1, with TRBD2 matching over 14 bases. Germline CDR1 is LGHDT and CDR2 is YNNKEL (reference sequence). After removal of 1 base from V and 3 bases from J, the junction contained 2 bases not matched to a gene. The CDR3 length is 17 residues. This CDR3 reads CASSQAGLAGGYNEQFF. The CDR3 region has the DNA TGTGCCAGCAGCCAAGCCGGACTAGCGGGGGGCTACAATGAGCAGTTCTTC.

V gene TRBV27 combines with J gene TRBJ1-2; 7 positions agree with TRBD1. Germline V gene data show CDR1 as MNHEY and CDR2 as SMNVEV (reference sequence). The CDR3 has 16 amino acids. J gave up 7 bases and V 1 base, and 12 bases lay outside the gene matches. The CDR3 here is CASSLLGTDYTRGYTF. CDR3 in DNA: TGTGCCAGCAGTTTATTGGGGACAGACTATACGCGTGGCTACACCTTC.

V usage is TRBV27 and J usage is TRBJ2-1; a weak D match, TRBD1 (8 bases). Germline CDR1 reads MNHEY; CDR2 reads SMNVEV (reference sequence). The CDR3 length is 15 residues. The V and J ends lost 6 bases and 6 bases respectively, with 18 bases between them. CDR3 amino acids: CASRKDREGPNEQFF. The CDR3 DNA sequence: TGTGCCAGCAGAAAGGACAGGGAGGGTCCCAATGAGCAGTTCTTC.

The chain uses TRBV15 and TRBJ2-7, with D possibly matching TRBD2 (5 bases). The germline V gene has CDR1 LNHNV and CDR2 YYDKDF (reference sequence). The V end lost 1 base, the J end lost 0 bases, and 10 bases lay between the germline ends. This CDR3 contains 15 residues. CDR3: CATSRVPGSSYEQYF. The CDR3 nucleotides read TGTGCCACCAGCAGAGTCCCGGGGAGCTCCTACGAGCAGTACTTC.

The CDR3 loop reads CASSEAQVYNSPLHF. For the CDR3, the DNA is TGTGCCAGCAGTGAAGCACAGGTTTATAATTCACCCCTCCACTTT. The rearrangement links TRBV2 to TRBJ1-6; TRBD1 is a possible D gene (5 bases). The V gene lost 0 bases and the J gene lost 4 bases, with 7 bases spanning the gap. This CDR3 region has 15 residues. Germline values: CDR1 SNHLY, CDR2 FYNNEI.

This clone was seen just once. The chain links TRBV5-5 to TRBJ1-4, with 10 bases that match TRBD1. This CDR3 has 15 residues. J gave up 6 bases and V 4 bases, and 6 bases lay outside the gene matches. Germline V gene lookup returns CDR1 SGHKS and CDR2 YYEKEE (reference sequence). This chain's CDR3 is CASSPETGGDEKLFF. CDR3 sequence (DNA): TGTGCCAGCAGCCCAGAGACAGGGGGCGATGAAAAACTGTTTTTT.

The chain employs TRBV30 and TRBJ1-3, with no clear D. Trimming shortened V by 4 bases and J by 0 bases, and 16 bases separated the two germline ends. CDR1 and CDR2 from the germline V gene are GTSNPN and SVGIG (reference sequence). The CDR3 sequence is 16 residues long. The CDR3 DNA is TGTGCCTGGACTGACCAACTACTGAGCTCTGGAAACACCATATATTTT. Protein sequence: CAWTDQLLSSGNTIYF.

The chain recombines TRBV6-5 with TRBJ2-7; weak D call: TRBD1 (6 bases). This CDR3 is built from 14 residues. Germline V gene sequence: CDR1 MNHEY, CDR2 SVGAGI. V shed 2 bases and J shed 7 bases, with 15 bases lying between them. CDR3 protein: CASSYPDSAQEQYF. The CDR3 region has the DNA TGTGCCAGCAGTTACCCGGACAGCGCGCAGGAGCAGTACTTC.

The chain combines TRBV18 with TRBJ1-1; unclear D gene. Germline V gives CDR1 KGHSH, CDR2 LQKENI. This CDR3 is 16 amino acids long. V shed 2 bases and J shed 2 bases, with 15 bases lying between them. CDR3 in DNA: TGTGCCAGCTCACCAGGCAACACCCGGCTCAACACTGAAGCTTTCTTT. Translation: CASSPGNTRLNTEAFF.

This clone showed up just once. V usage is TRBV28 and J usage is TRBJ1-2, with 7 bases aligning to TRBD1. The trim removed 10 bases at V and 2 bases at J, leaving 16 bases unmatched. The CDR3 is 16 residues long. The germline V gene has CDR1 MDHEN and CDR2 SYDVKM. The CDR3 DNA sequence: TGTGCCACCGAGTTTTTAGGGGGACAGATAAACTATGGCTACACCTTC. It is translated as CATEFLGGQINYGYTF.